This TCR beta chain comes out of a study of T cell changes during pregnancy in multiple sclerosis. This clone appeared a single time. This table comes from immunoSEQ multiplex PCR, and its TCRdb copy is limited to in-frame clones, with some not included. The table lists under 55,000 clones, approximately 93% of them singletons, with 0.25% to 0.4% in the top ten. From germline, CDR1 is SGHTA and CDR2 FQGTGA. The CDR3 is 18 amino acids. V gave up 2 bases and J gave up 6 bases; unmatched junction bases: 15. Sequences were derived from CD4+ T cells from peripheral blood mononuclear cells, sampled in the third trimester of pregnancy. The sequence was obtained from a female donor with multiple sclerosis, enrolled in a pregnancy study. The V gene is TRBV7-3, the J gene TRBJ2-3; the match to TRBD2 covers 9 bases. The CDR3 reads CASSLLGRGSGRSDTQYF. As DNA, the CDR3 is TGTGCCAGCAGCTTACTTGGTCGAGGTAGCGGGAGATCGGATACGCAGTATTTT.